Following are 31 T cell receptor beta chains from one sample sequenced in a study of siplizumab effects on memory and regulatory T cells. Only in-frame clones appear in the TCRdb table, and some are missing; sequencing was by immunoSEQ multiplex PCR. Altogether some 97,000 clones are present, about 91% being singletons, with the ten largest covering approximately 0.71%. The sequencing sample was made of Tregs sorted from blood. Receptors originate from a human donor in good health.

This chain joins TRBV28 and TRBJ2-1, with 8 bases lining up with TRBD2. This CDR3 has 15 amino acids. The V and J ends lost 5 bases and 10 bases, in that order; junction bases with no gene match: 13. CDR1 is MDHEN, CDR2 SYDVKM, per germline. Here the CDR3 DNA reads TGTGCCAGCAGTCTCACTGGACTAGCAGTTAACGAGCAGTTCTTC. This sequence encodes CASSLTGLAVNEQFF. The whole variable domain, remainder taken from reference TRBV28 and TRBJ2-1, is DVKVTQSSRYLVKRTGEKVFLECVQDMDHENMFWYRQDPGLGLRLIYFSYDVKMKEKGDIPEGYSVSREKKERFSLILESASTNQTSMYLCASSLTGLAVNEQFFGPGTRLTVL.

The chain is built from TRBV11-2 and TRBJ1-1, with D tentatively TRBD1 (5 bases). Deletions cut 1 base from V and 1 base from J, with 10 bases between. The CDR3 contains 15 residues. Germline values: CDR1 SGHAT, CDR2 FQNNGV. The CDR3 loop reads CASSLVWGGNTEAFF. The DNA of the CDR3 is TGTGCCAGCAGCTTAGTTTGGGGGGGGAACACTGAAGCTTTCTTT.

The chain combines TRBV6-6 with TRBJ2-1, with 9 bases lining up with TRBD1. CDR3 length: 16 amino acids. Per germline, CDR1 MNHNY and CDR2 SVGAGI (reference sequence). The V gene end was trimmed by 2 bases and the J gene end by 7 bases; junction bases not matched to a gene: 9. DNA for the CDR3: TGTGCCAGCAGTTACGGGGTCGGGACAGGGTGGAATGAGCAGTTCTTC. Its translation: CASSYGVGTGWNEQFF.

This rearrangement joins TRBV7-3 to TRBJ2-7; TRBD1 agrees at 9 bases. CDR1 is SGHTA, CDR2 FQGTGA, per germline. This CDR3 spans 13 amino acids. The V gene end was trimmed by 4 bases and the J gene end by 6 bases; junction bases not matched to a gene: 4. The CDR3 coding sequence is TGTGCCAGCAGCTCGGACAGGGGTGGCGAGCAGTACTTC. As protein: CASSSDRGGEQYF.

This clone was observed a handful of times. The V call is TRBV11-3, the J call TRBJ2-2; D is ambiguous. V shed 0 bases and J shed 5 bases, with 4 bases lying between them. Germline loops: CDR1 SGHNT, CDR2 YENEEA. CDR3 size: 13 residues. This CDR3 reads CASSLDTTGELFF. The CDR3 region has the DNA TGTGCCAGCAGCTTAGATACGACCGGGGAGCTGTTTTTT.

The V gene is TRBV2, the J gene TRBJ2-7; D unresolved. Deletions cut 8 bases from V and 3 bases from J, with 5 bases between. CDR3 length: 10 residues. Germline loops: CDR1 SNHLY, CDR2 FYNNEI. The CDR3 protein is CASRRYEQYF. The CDR3 region has the DNA TGTGCCAGCCGACGCTACGAGCAGTACTTC.

This clone was recorded only once. The chain uses TRBV6-5 and TRBJ2-3, with D possibly matching TRBD2 (5 bases). This CDR3 spans 14 amino acids. The V end was cut by 5 bases, the J end by 1 base, with 10 bases between. Germline CDR1 is MNHEY and CDR2 is SVGAGI. CDR3 region: CASSQGLGTDTQYF. CDR3 sequence (DNA): TGTGCCAGCAGTCAAGGACTTGGCACAGATACGCAGTATTTT.

The chain joins TRBV29-1 to TRBJ2-2, with 10 bases aligning to TRBD1. The CDR3 is 14 amino acids. Germline lookup yields CDR1 SQVTM and CDR2 ANQGSEA. The ends lost 7 bases at V and 6 bases at J; junction bases unmatched: 8. The CDR3 coding sequence is TGCAGCGCCGTTGGGGGACAGGGGTCCGGGGAGCTGTTTTTT. Its protein is CSAVGGQGSGELFF.

CDR3 sequence: CASRPIDRGGLSGNTIYF. Written as DNA, the CDR3 is TGTGCCAGTAGACCCATTGACAGGGGGGGCCTCTCTGGAAACACCATATATTTT. The rearrangement uses TRBV19 and TRBJ1-3; 9 bases are shared with TRBD1. V was pared by 6 bases and J by 0 bases, with 12 bases of the junction left unmatched. This CDR3 comprises 18 residues. Germline lookup yields CDR1 LNHDA and CDR2 SQIVND (reference sequence).

CDR3 DNA: TGTGCCAGCAGCTTTTCCATGCTAGCGGGAGGGGATGAGCAGTTCTTC. It is translated as CASSFSMLAGGDEQFF. V is TRBV7-2 and J is TRBJ2-1, with 12 bases fitting TRBD2. V gave up 3 bases and J gave up 8 bases; unmatched junction bases: 8. The CDR3 totals 16 residues. Germline V CDR1 and CDR2: SGHTA, FQGNSA.

The rearrangement links TRBV15 to TRBJ2-1; 7 bases are a match to TRBD2. The CDR3 totals 17 residues. J was trimmed by 2 bases and V by 5 bases; bases with no gene match: 12. The germline gives CDR1 LNHNV, CDR2 YYDKDF (reference sequence). The CDR3 region is CATSPSGDPPPYNEQFF. CDR3 coding DNA: TGTGCCACCAGCCCAAGCGGGGATCCCCCACCCTACAATGAGCAGTTCTTC. Complete variable domain (other parts from reference TRBV15 and TRBJ2-1): DAMVIQNPRYQVTQFGKPVTLSCSQTLNHNVMYWYQQKSSQAPKLLFHYYDKDFNNEADTPDNFQSRRPNTSFCFLDIRSPGLGDTAMYLCATSPSGDPPPYNEQFFGPGTRLTVL.

The gene calls are TRBV2 and TRBJ1-1; the D is unclear. The CDR3 has 11 amino acids. Deletions cut 7 bases from V and 7 bases from J, with 10 bases between. The germline V gene encodes CDR1 SNHLY and CDR2 FYNNEI. DNA of the CDR3: TGTGCCAGCACCCTGACGGATGAAGCTTTCTTT. Translated, it gives CASTLTDEAFF.

This chain connects TRBV7-2 to TRBJ1-1, with D hard to call. Trimming stripped 5 bases from V and 1 base from J, with 8 bases between. The CDR3 extends over 13 amino acids. Germline CDR1 reads SGHTA; CDR2 reads FQGNSA. CDR3 in DNA: TGTGCCAGCAGCACTTATTCGAACACTGAAGCTTTCTTT. This gives the protein CASSTYSNTEAFF.

This chain uses TRBV5-5 with TRBJ1-3, with D maybe TRBD1 (6 bases). Trimming stripped 2 bases from V and 3 bases from J, with 12 bases between. Germline V gene sequence: CDR1 SGHKS, CDR2 YYEKEE (reference sequence). This CDR3 contains 15 residues. CDR3 DNA: TGTGCCAGCAGCTTAGGGGGTCTAAATGGAAACACCATATATTTT. Translation gives CASSLGGLNGNTIYF.

CDR3 protein: CASSLSAGGNNEQFF. The CDR3 DNA reads as TGTGCCAGCAGCCTCAGCGCCGGAGGTAACAATGAGCAGTTCTTC. The genes are TRBV11-2 and TRBJ2-1, with D possibly TRBD2 on 5 matching bases. Germline CDR1 reads SGHAT; CDR2 reads FQNNGV. CDR3 size: 15 residues. The germline V and J ends were trimmed by 5 bases and 5 bases, with 16 bases remaining between them.

The chain carries TRBV5-1 and TRBJ2-1, with D perhaps TRBD2 (5 bases). CDR1 SGHRS and CDR2 YFSETQ come from the germline V gene. V lost 4 bases and J 6 bases, leaving 11 bases between the germline ends. The CDR3 runs 13 residues. This CDR3 reads CASSPRVGNEQFF. Here the CDR3 DNA reads TGCGCCAGCAGCCCGAGGGTAGGCAATGAGCAGTTCTTC.

The gene calls are TRBV28 and TRBJ2-6, with D perhaps TRBD1 (5 bases). The V gene's germline CDR1 is MDHEN and CDR2 SYDVKM. CDR3 length: 18 amino acids. The ends were cut back, 0 bases at V and 0 bases at J, with 12 bases in the middle. CDR3 bases: TGTGCCAGCAGTTTATGGTCAGGGTCAAGCTCTGGGGCCAACGTCCTGACTTTC. This translates into CASSLWSGSSSGANVLTF.

The chain uses TRBV6-1 and TRBJ2-5; D may be TRBD1 or TRBD2 (5 bases each). This CDR3 comprises 14 residues. V was shortened by 2 bases and J by 1 base, with 8 bases between the two germline ends. Germline V CDR1 and CDR2: MNHNS, SASEGT. The CDR3 DNA reads as TGTGCCAGCAGTGAATTTGGGGGCCAAGAGACCCAGTACTTC. Encoded protein: CASSEFGGQETQYF.

This clone was seen more than once but under ten times. The chain has TRBV18 and TRBJ2-3, with 13 bases that match TRBD2. From germline, CDR1 is KGHSH and CDR2 LQKENI. V dropped 2 bases and J dropped 4; count of bases not matched to a gene: 3. This CDR3 region has 16 residues. The CDR3 region is CASSPGLAGVSDTQYF. DNA for the CDR3: TGTGCCAGCTCACCAGGACTAGCGGGAGTGTCAGATACGCAGTATTTT.

The chain carries TRBV7-9 and TRBJ1-1, with 9 bases fitting TRBD1. After removal of 5 bases from V and 1 base from J, the junction contained 5 bases not matched to a gene. Looked up from germline, CDR1 is SEHNR and CDR2 is FQNEAQ (reference sequence). The CDR3 is made up of 15 amino acids. CDR3 region: CASSNRDRENTEAFF. The CDR3, as DNA: TGTGCCAGCAGCAACCGGGACAGGGAGAACACTGAAGCTTTCTTT. The full variable domain, in which reference TRBV7-9 and TRBJ1-1 provide the parts outside the CDR3, is DTGVSQNPRHKITKRGQNVTFRCDPISEHNRLYWYRQTLGQGPEFLTYFQNEAQLEKSRLLSDRFSAERPKGSFSTLEIQRTEQGDSAMYLCASSNRDRENTEAFFGQGTRLTVV.

V gene TRBV23-1 combines with J gene TRBJ1-2, with D unclear. TRBV23-1 is assigned to the ORF class and has an uncertain function. V shed 7 bases and J shed 7 bases, with 31 bases lying between them. The length of the CDR3 is 18 residues. The CDR3 nucleotides are TGCGCCAGCACCCTAAGTGCCGGATCCAGAACAATGGTCGCTGGCTACACCTTC. It codes for CASTLSAGSRTMVAGYTF.

The chain recombines TRBV18 with TRBJ2-2; D uncertain. The V end was cut by 2 bases, the J end by 4 bases, with 14 bases between. Germline assignment: CDR1 KGHSH and CDR2 LQKENI. This CDR3 contains 16 residues. CDR3 sequence (DNA): TGTGCCAGCTCACCATCGTGGGATATGGTCACCGGGGAGCTGTTTTTT. Encoded protein: CASSPSWDMVTGELFF.

The chain couples TRBV10-3 to TRBJ2-7; D is unresolved. V was trimmed by 3 bases and J by 2 bases, leaving 8 bases between them. Germline V gene sequence: CDR1 ENHRY, CDR2 SYGVKD. The CDR3 extends over 13 amino acids. The CDR3 loop is CAISDGRTYEQYF. The CDR3 nucleotides are TGTGCCATCAGTGATGGCAGAACCTACGAGCAGTACTTC.

This sequence joins TRBV10-3 and TRBJ2-3; 8 bases line up with TRBD2. Unmatched junction bases numbered 1, after V lost 1 base and J lost 1 base. Germline V lookup: CDR1 ENHRY, CDR2 SYGVKD. The CDR3 sequence is 15 residues long. Written as DNA, the CDR3 is TGTGCCATCAGTGAGTTAGCGGGACGCACAGATACGCAGTATTTT. Its protein product is CAISELAGRTDTQYF.

The chain carries TRBV27 and TRBJ1-1, with D tentatively TRBD1 (5 bases). From germline, CDR1 is MNHEY and CDR2 SMNVEV (reference sequence). Trimming took off 2 bases at V and 6 bases at J, with 10 bases between the two ends. CDR3 length: 13 residues. For the CDR3, the DNA is TGTGCCAGCAGTTTACTGGGGACGGCTGAAGCTTTCTTT. Its protein product is CASSLLGTAEAFF.

The chain has TRBV5-1 and TRBJ1-1; D not certain. This CDR3 is 13 amino acids long. Germline CDR1 and CDR2: SGHRS and YFSETQ. V was cut by 5 bases and J by 3 bases, with 11 bases left in between. CDR3 nucleotide sequence: TGCGCCAGCAGGGATGTTAGAGACACTGAAGCTTTCTTT. Translated, it gives CASRDVRDTEAFF.

This sequence joins TRBV7-3 and TRBJ2-1; 12 bases agree with TRBD2. Germline CDR1 reads SGHTA; CDR2 reads FQGTGA. The V gene end was trimmed by 5 bases and the J gene end by 4 bases; junction bases not matched to a gene: 3. This CDR3 has 15 residues. The CDR3 sequence is CASSQTSGRYNEQFF. As DNA, the CDR3 is TGTGCCAGCAGCCAAACTAGCGGGAGGTACAATGAGCAGTTCTTC.

This clone was detected a few times. This sequence joins TRBV6-5 and TRBJ1-6; TRBD1 matches 9 bases. The length of the CDR3 is 15 residues. Germline V lookup: CDR1 MNHEY, CDR2 SVGAGI. The trim removed 0 bases at V and 9 bases at J, leaving 3 bases unmatched. This CDR3 is CASSYSRTGVSPLHF. CDR3 in DNA: TGTGCCAGCAGTTACTCCCGGACAGGGGTTTCACCCCTCCACTTT.

This chain joins TRBV18 and TRBJ2-1; 9 positions match TRBD2. The V gene end was trimmed by 5 bases and the J gene end by 0 bases; junction bases not matched to a gene: 5. The CDR3 loop spans 16 amino acids. Germline V lookup: CDR1 KGHSH, CDR2 LQKENI. CDR3 in DNA: TGTGCCAGCTCATCAGCTAGCGGGGCCTCCTACAATGAGCAGTTCTTC. It encodes CASSSASGASYNEQFF.

The chain employs TRBV27 and TRBJ2-1, with no clear D. Per the germline V gene, CDR1 is MNHEY and CDR2 is SMNVEV (reference sequence). This CDR3 is built from 14 residues. V was pared by 3 bases and J by 1 base, with 7 bases between. CDR3 protein: CASSFSVSYNEQFF. The CDR3 nucleotides read TGTGCCAGCAGTTTTTCAGTTTCCTACAATGAGCAGTTCTTC.

The genes are TRBV5-1 and TRBJ2-1; 11 nucleotides match TRBD2. The trim removed 0 bases at V and 9 bases at J, leaving 5 bases unmatched. CDR3 length equals 15 residues. The germline V gene encodes CDR1 SGHRS and CDR2 YFSETQ. CDR3: CASSLAGLAGGEQFF. CDR3 DNA sequence: TGCGCCAGCAGCTTGGCCGGCCTAGCGGGAGGTGAGCAGTTCTTC.